This entry describes one T cell receptor (beta chain). Its matching antigen is unknown. One junction end does not reproduce the germline sequence, and a read error may be involved. The data are from a study of blood T cells in healthy people across ages. The donors, aged about 6 to 100, were healthy Caucasians from Russia. Study-level results: Long-lived donors had more naive CD4+ cells and higher diversity than aged donors. A strong correlation was seen between TCR beta diversity and naive T cell percentage.

The CDR3 is made up of 15 amino acids. Germline lookup yields CDR1 SGHTA and CDR2 FQGNSA. Using a J-beta primer mix together with a sample-barcoded 5' primer, a second PCR was run for about 6 to 11 cycles. MiXCR, applied by TCRdb to the 5' RACE reads, yields one record per CDR3 protein. The top ten clones hold roughly 3.4% of a sample with roughly 680,000 distinct CDR3 sequences, around a fifth of them seen once. This TCR was sampled from a man in his 70s in good health. The sample was blood. The chain couples TRBV7-2 to TRBJ2-7; TRBD1 matches at 9 bases. The chain's CDR3 is CASSLVTGQGYVQYF. CDR3 nucleotide sequence: TGTGCCAGCAGCTTAGTTACGGGACAGGGCTACGTGCAGTACTTC.